A selection of T cell receptor beta chains follows, all from one sample in a study of blood T cell repertoires in COVID-19. Data came from immunoSEQ multiplex PCR; TCRdb stores just in-frame clones and leaves some out. The table has 220,000 or so clones, around 83% seen once. The material sequenced was peripheral blood. These receptors all come from a woman aged 45-60 years with COVID-19, enrolled during active disease. The CDR3 runs from the conserved cysteine through the conserved F or W. The order of the fields is J gene, clone size, V gene, D gene, CDR3 protein, CDR3 DNA. D genes are given only for firm matches. Not every row has a clone size; where given, it reads once, few, many or a size class.

TRBJ1-1 . TRBV4-1 TRBD1 CASGTGLNTEAFF TGCGCCAGCGGGACAGGTCTGAACACTGAAGCTTTCTTT
TRBJ2-2 . TRBV19 . CASSISGGTGELFF TGTGCCAGTAGTATATCAGGAGGGACCGGGGAGCTGTTTTTT
TRBJ2-7 . TRBV20-1 TRBD1 CSASPGTGTYEQYF TGCAGTGCTAGTCCCGGGACAGGGACCTACGAGCAGTACTTC
TRBJ2-3 . TRBV10-2 TRBD2 CASSVSGGSRSRDTQYF TGCGCCAGCAGTGTGAGCGGGGGGTCACGTTCAAGAGATACGCAGTATTTT
TRBJ1-5 . TRBV7-2 . CASSWDTHQPQHF TGTGCCAGCAGCTGGGACACCCATCAGCCCCAGCATTTT
TRBJ2-3 once TRBV28 . CATLRMAASTDTQYF TGTGCCACCCTCAGGATGGCAGCTAGCACAGATACGCAGTATTTT
TRBJ1-2 . TRBV6-5 . CASSSSLGYTF TGTGCCAGCAGTTCTTCCTTGGGCTACACCTTC
TRBJ1-1 . TRBV19 TRBD1 CASSPNWTGRRNTEAFF TGTGCCAGTAGTCCGAACTGGACAGGCAGGAGGAACACTGAAGCTTTCTTT
TRBJ2-3 . TRBV4-1 TRBD2 CASSLSGASGGAEADTQYF TGCGCCAGCAGCCTTAGTGGGGCTAGCGGGGGGGCCGAGGCAGATACGCAGTATTTT
TRBJ2-2 . TRBV7-2 . CASSPQELFF TGTGCCAGCAGCCCCCAGGAGCTGTTTTTT
TRBJ2-3 . TRBV4-1 . CASSQDGADTDTQYF TGCGCCAGCAGCCAAGATGGGGCAGACACAGATACGCAGTATTTT
TRBJ2-3 . TRBV10-1 . CASSLVGTDTQYF TGCGCCAGCAGTCTTGTCGGCACAGATACGCAGTATTTT
TRBJ2-2 . TRBV25-1 TRBD2 CASREEGTGELFF TGTGCCAGCCGGGAGGAGGGCACCGGGGAGCTGTTTTTT
TRBJ2-2 once TRBV18 . CASSPFGGTGELFF TGTGCCAGCTCACCATTCGGAGGGACCGGGGAGCTGTTTTTT
TRBJ1-6 . TRBV14 . CASSQGLGPINNSPLHF TGTGCCAGCAGCCAAGGATTGGGGCCGATCAATAATTCACCCCTCCACTTT
TRBJ2-2 few TRBV16 . CASSRQQGNTGELFF TGTGCCAGCAGCCGCCAACAGGGGAACACCGGGGAGCTGTTTTTT
TRBJ1-1 . TRBV5-1 . CASSPAPGQPRGTEAFF TGCGCCAGCAGCCCTGCCCCAGGACAGCCCCGGGGCACTGAAGCTTTCTTT
TRBJ2-7 . TRBV7-9 TRBD1 CASSPGQNLYEQYF TGTGCCAGCAGCCCGGGACAGAACCTCTACGAGCAGTACTTC
TRBJ2-1 . TRBV27 TRBD2 CASRRGESEQFF TGTGCCAGCAGGCGGGGGGAATCTGAGCAGTTCTTC
TRBJ2-1 once TRBV5-1 . CASSPGSVRDNEQFF TGCGCCAGCAGCCCAGGAAGTGTCCGAGACAATGAGCAGTTCTTC
TRBJ2-1 . TRBV6-5 TRBD2 CASSYSRGGAYNEQFF TGTGCCAGCAGTTACTCGCGCGGGGGGGCCTACAATGAGCAGTTCTTC
TRBJ1-6 few TRBV5-1 . CASSLALNSPLHF TGCGCCAGCAGCTTGGCTCTTAATTCACCCCTCCACTTT
TRBJ1-2 . TRBV5-1 . CASSSVPGNYGYTF TGCGCCAGCAGCTCTGTACCGGGAAACTATGGCTACACCTTC
TRBJ2-3 once TRBV7-6 . CASSQYERRGYGTDTQYF TGTGCCAGCAGCCAGTACGAGCGCAGAGGGTATGGCACAGATACGCAGTATTTT
TRBJ1-2 . TRBV3-1/TRBV3-2 TRBD1 CASSPRDSFVNYGYTF TGTGCCAGCAGCCCCCGGGACAGCTTCGTAAACTATGGCTACACCTTC
TRBJ2-5 few TRBV14 . CASSQDMRETQYF TGTGCCAGCAGCCAAGATATGAGGGAGACCCAGTACTTC
TRBJ1-1 . TRBV27 . CASSSSRGTEAFF TGTGCCAGCAGTAGTAGCCGTGGAACTGAAGCTTTCTTT
TRBJ1-2 . TRBV5-4 . CASSSALMGGVYTF TGTGCCAGCAGCTCTGCCCTCATGGGGGGGGTCTACACCTTC
TRBJ1-1 . TRBV15 TRBD1 CATVQGQGQTEAFF TGTGCCACCGTCCAGGGACAGGGGCAAACTGAAGCTTTCTTT
TRBJ1-2 . TRBV5-1 . CASSLRSEYGYTF TGCGCCAGCAGCTTGCGATCGGAGTATGGCTACACCTTC
TRBJ2-5 . TRBV28 TRBD1 CASSPPGTGGQETQYF TGTGCCAGCAGTCCACCCGGGACAGGGGGACAAGAGACCCAGTACTTC
TRBJ1-1 . TRBV19 . CASRGGLGRTEAFF TGTGCCAGTAGGGGGGGGCTGGGAAGGACTGAAGCTTTCTTT
TRBJ2-5 . TRBV2 TRBD1 CASSLTGGAGLGTQYF TGTGCCAGCAGTCTCACAGGGGGCGCGGGGTTAGGGACCCAGTACTTC
TRBJ2-3 . TRBV5-4 TRBD1 CASSLGTRQGRTDTQYF TGTGCCAGCAGCTTGGGGACCCGACAGGGAAGGACAGATACGCAGTATTTT
TRBJ1-6 . TRBV12-5 . CASGLVLSQPGDSPLHF TGTGCTAGTGGTTTGGTACTGTCCCAGCCGGGGGATTCACCCCTCCACTTT
TRBJ2-7 . TRBV6-5 TRBD1 CAGGGQGAYEQYF TGTGCCGGGGGGGGACAGGGAGCCTACGAGCAGTACTTC
TRBJ2-2 . TRBV27 . CASSFSSGRAYTGELFF TGTGCCAGCAGTTTCAGTTCCGGCAGGGCGTACACCGGGGAGCTGTTTTTT
TRBJ1-5 . TRBV6-1 . CASSETGNQPQHF TGTGCCAGCAGTGAAACGGGCAATCAGCCCCAGCATTTT
TRBJ2-1 . TRBV6-6 . CASVDSLSTYNEQFF TGTGCCAGTGTGGACAGCCTCTCGACCTACAATGAGCAGTTCTTC
TRBJ2-2 . TRBV29-1 . CSCAPGNTGELFF TGCAGCTGCGCCCCGGGAAACACCGGGGAGCTGTTTTTT
TRBJ1-3 . TRBV4-2 . CASSQGQVHLSSGNTIYF TGTGCCAGCAGCCAAGGACAGGTCCACCTGAGCTCTGGAAACACCATATATTTT
TRBJ1-5 . TRBV19 . CASSSTGPQHF TGTGCCAGTAGTTCCACGGGGCCCCAGCATTTT
TRBJ2-3 . TRBV6-2/TRBV6-3 . CASSSHTDTQYF TGTGCCAGCAGTTCACACACAGATACGCAGTATTTT
TRBJ2-5 . TRBV5-1 . CASTLGPTRGETQYF TGCGCCAGCACCCTGGGGCCAACCAGGGGAGAGACCCAGTACTTC
TRBJ2-2 . TRBV19 TRBD1 CASQQGVGYTGELFF TGTGCCAGTCAGCAGGGGGTAGGGTACACCGGGGAGCTGTTTTTT
TRBJ1-1 . TRBV5-4 . CASSLARGELGTEAFF TGTGCCAGCAGCTTGGCCAGGGGCGAACTAGGAACTGAAGCTTTCTTT
TRBJ2-1 . TRBV27 . CASGRDEQFF TGTGCCAGCGGGCGGGATGAGCAGTTCTTC
TRBJ1-2 . TRBV5-6 . CASSLNQAPRSYGYTF TGTGCCAGCAGCTTGAATCAGGCCCCGCGTAGCTATGGCTACACCTTC
TRBJ1-1 . TRBV4-3 TRBD1 CASSHLDRGRTEAFF TGCGCCAGCAGCCACTTGGACAGGGGGCGGACTGAAGCTTTCTTT
TRBJ2-7 . TRBV30 . CAWSAVFSSYEQYF TGTGCCTGGAGTGCCGTCTTCTCCTCCTACGAGCAGTACTTC
TRBJ1-2 . TRBV7-2 TRBD1 CASSLADRGVGGYTF TGTGCCAGCAGCTTAGCCGACAGGGGCGTTGGTGGCTACACCTTC
TRBJ1-5 . TRBV11-2 . CASSPGGGRRQPQHF TGTGCCAGCAGCCCGGGGGGAGGGAGACGACAGCCCCAGCATTTT
TRBJ2-3 . TRBV4-2 TRBD1 CASSLDRAADTQYF TGTGCCAGCAGCCTGGACAGGGCGGCAGATACGCAGTATTTT